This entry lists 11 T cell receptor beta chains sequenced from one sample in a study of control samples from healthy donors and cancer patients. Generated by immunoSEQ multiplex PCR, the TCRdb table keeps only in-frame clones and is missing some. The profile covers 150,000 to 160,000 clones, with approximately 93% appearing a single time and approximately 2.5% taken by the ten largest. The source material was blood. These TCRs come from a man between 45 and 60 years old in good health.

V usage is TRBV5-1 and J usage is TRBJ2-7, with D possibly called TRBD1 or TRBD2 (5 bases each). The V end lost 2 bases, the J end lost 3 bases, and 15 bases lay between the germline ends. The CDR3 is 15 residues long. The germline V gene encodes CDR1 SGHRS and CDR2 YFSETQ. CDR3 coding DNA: TGCGCCAGCAGCTTTGGTCAGGGTCGGGGCTACGAGCAGTACTTC. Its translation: CASSFGQGRGYEQYF. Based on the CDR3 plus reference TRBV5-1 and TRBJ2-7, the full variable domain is KAGVTQTPRYLIKTRGQQVTLSCSPISGHRSVSWYQQTPGQGLQFLFEYFSETQRNKGNFPGRFSGRQFSNSRSEMNVSTLELGDSALYLCASSFGQGRGYEQYFGPGTRLTVT.

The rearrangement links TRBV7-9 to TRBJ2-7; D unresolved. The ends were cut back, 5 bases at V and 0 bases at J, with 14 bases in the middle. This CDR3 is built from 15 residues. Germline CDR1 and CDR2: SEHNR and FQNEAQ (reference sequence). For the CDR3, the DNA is TGTGCCAGCAGCCAGCTGGGCGGAGTCTCCTACGAGCAGTACTTC. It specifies CASSQLGGVSYEQYF.

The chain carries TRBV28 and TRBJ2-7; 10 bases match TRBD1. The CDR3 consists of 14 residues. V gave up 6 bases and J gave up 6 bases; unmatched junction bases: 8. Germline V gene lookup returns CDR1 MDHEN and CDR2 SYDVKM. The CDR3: CASRKTGGKGEQYF. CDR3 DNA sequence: TGTGCCAGCAGGAAGACAGGGGGCAAGGGCGAGCAGTACTTC.

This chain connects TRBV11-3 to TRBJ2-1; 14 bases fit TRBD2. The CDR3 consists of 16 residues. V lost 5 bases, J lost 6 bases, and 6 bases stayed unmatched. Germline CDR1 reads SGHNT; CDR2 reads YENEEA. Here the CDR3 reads CASSPGLAGGSNEQFF. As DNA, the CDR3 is TGTGCCAGCAGCCCCGGACTAGCGGGAGGTTCCAATGAGCAGTTCTTC.

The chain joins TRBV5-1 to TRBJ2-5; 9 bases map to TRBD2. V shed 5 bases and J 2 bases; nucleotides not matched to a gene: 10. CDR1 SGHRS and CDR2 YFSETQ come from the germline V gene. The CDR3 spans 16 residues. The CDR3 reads CASRGASGANQETQYF. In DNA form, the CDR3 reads TGCGCCAGCAGGGGGGCTAGCGGGGCAAATCAAGAGACCCAGTACTTC.

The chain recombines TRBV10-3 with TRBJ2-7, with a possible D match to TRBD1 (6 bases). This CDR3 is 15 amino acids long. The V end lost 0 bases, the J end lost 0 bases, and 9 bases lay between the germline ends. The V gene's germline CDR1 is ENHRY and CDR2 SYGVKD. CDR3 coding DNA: TGTGCCATCAGTGAGTCGGGGGCTCTCTCCTACGAGCAGTACTTC. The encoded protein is CAISESGALSYEQYF.

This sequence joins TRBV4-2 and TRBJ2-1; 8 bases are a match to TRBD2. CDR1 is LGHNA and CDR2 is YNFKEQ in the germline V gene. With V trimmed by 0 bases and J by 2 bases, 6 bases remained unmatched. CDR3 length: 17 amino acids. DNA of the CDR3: TGTGCCAGCAGCCAAGATGGACCGGGAGGGGCCTACAATGAGCAGTTCTTC. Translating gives CASSQDGPGGAYNEQFF.

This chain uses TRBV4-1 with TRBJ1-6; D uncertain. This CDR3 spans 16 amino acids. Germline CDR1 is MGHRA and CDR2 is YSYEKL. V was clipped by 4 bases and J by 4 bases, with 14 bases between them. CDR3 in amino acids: CASSPPLRGYNSPLHF. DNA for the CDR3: TGCGCCAGCAGCCCTCCCCTCCGGGGTTATAATTCACCCCTCCACTTT.

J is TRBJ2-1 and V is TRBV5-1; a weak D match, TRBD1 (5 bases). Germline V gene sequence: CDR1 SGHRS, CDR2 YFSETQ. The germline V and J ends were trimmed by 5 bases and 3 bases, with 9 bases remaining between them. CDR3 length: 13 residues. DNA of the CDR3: TGCGCCAGCAGAAAGGACAACTACAATGAGCAGTTCTTC. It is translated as CASRKDNYNEQFF.

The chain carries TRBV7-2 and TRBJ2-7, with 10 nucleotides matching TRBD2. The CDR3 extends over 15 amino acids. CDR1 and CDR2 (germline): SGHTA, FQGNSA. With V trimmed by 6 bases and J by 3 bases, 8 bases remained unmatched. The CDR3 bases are TGTGCCAGCAGGGGGGCTAGCGGGAGTCTCTACGAGCAGTACTTC. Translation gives CASRGASGSLYEQYF. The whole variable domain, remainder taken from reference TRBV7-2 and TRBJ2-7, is GAGVSQSPSNKVTEKGKDVELRCDPISGHTALYWYRQSLGQGLEFLIYFQGNSAPDKSGLPSDRFSAERTGGSVSTLTIQRTQQEDSAVYLCASRGASGSLYEQYFGPGTRLTVT.

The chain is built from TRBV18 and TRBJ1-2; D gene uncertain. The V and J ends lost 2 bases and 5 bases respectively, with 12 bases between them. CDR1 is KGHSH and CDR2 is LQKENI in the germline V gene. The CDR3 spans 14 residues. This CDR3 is CASSPTVGGYGYTF. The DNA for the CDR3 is TGTGCCAGCTCACCAACGGTAGGAGGATATGGCTACACCTTC. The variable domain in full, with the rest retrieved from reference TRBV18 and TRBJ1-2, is NAGVMQNPRHLVRRRGQEARLRCSPMKGHSHVYWYRQLPEEGLKFMVYLQKENIIDESGMPKERFSAEFPKEGPSILRIQQVVRGDSAAYFCASSPTVGGYGYTFGSGTRLTVV.